The TCR beta chain described here comes from a study of cytomegalovirus exposure and HLA in healthy donors. Study-level results: Investigators reported 150 to 200 TCR beta chains as tied to cytomegalovirus.

PCR employed 60 Vbeta and 13 Jbeta primers. Profiling relied on immunoSEQ multiplex PCR, and the TCRdb table lists in-frame clones only, not all of them. The sample has 95,000 to 150,000 clones; around 75% are singletons. V lost 1 base to trimming and J lost 4 bases; unmatched junction nucleotides: 0. Germline V gives CDR1 SGHTA, CDR2 FQGNSA. This CDR3 contains 13 residues. This clone was recorded a few times. Its antigen remains unknown. The specimen was PBMCs. This clonotype was obtained from a woman between 45 and 65 years old in good health and CMV-seropositive. This chain uses TRBV7-2 with TRBJ1-1, with 7 bases matching TRBD1. CDR3 protein: CASSLEGATEAFF. The CDR3 coding sequence is TGTGCCAGCAGCTTAGAGGGGGCCACTGAAGCTTTCTTT.